This T cell receptor beta chain derives from a study of vaccination effects on CD4 cells after COVID-19 (dated by TCRdb to between 2021 and 2024). About the full investigation: Each participant got two doses of an mRNA SARS-CoV-2 vaccine, either BNT162b2 or mRNA-1273. Cultures from other donors in the study were sequenced with the Oncomine TCR Beta short-read assay on an Illumina iSeq 100. A total of nine to ten COVID-19 convalescent patients and a handful of SARS-CoV-2-naive healthy vaccine recipients were included in the full study. SARS-CoV-2 spike-specific CD4+ TCR repertoires were compared before and after mRNA vaccination in COVID-19 convalescent patients and in infection-naive vaccine recipients. What the authors observed across the whole study: At late post-vaccination timepoints, both infection-induced and vaccine-induced clones showed marked clonal contraction, consistent with waning T cell responses. Among healthy vaccine recipients, nearly all vaccine-induced clones were SARS-CoV-2 mono-reactive, and only 1 of 255 was cross-reactive with common cold coronaviruses. The study was limited by a small number of convalescent patients and lacked early post-infection timepoints.

In the ViraFEST assay, PBMC were stimulated with viral peptide pools, and antigen-specific CD4+ T cell clonotypes were then identified by expansion using TCR sequencing. After approximately eleven days of culture, CD4+ T cells were isolated with the EasySep CD4+ T cell isolation kit. Negative nucleocapsid antibody results before and after vaccination confirmed that the healthy vaccine recipients had no prior SARS-CoV-2 infection. Around 2.1 million PBMC per well were cultured with approximately 10 ug/ml peptides in IMDM containing 5% human AB serum, around 9.7 IU/ml IL-2 and gentamicin. On days 3 and 7, half of the culture medium was replaced with fresh IL-2-containing medium. Each peptide stimulation condition was cultured in triplicate wells unless otherwise noted. PBMC were separated from whole blood using Ficoll-Paque Plus gradient centrifugation and were then either cryopreserved at -140C or used fresh. The overlapping peptide pools covered the spike proteins of SARS-CoV-2 as well as those of the common cold coronaviruses HCoV-NL63, HCoV-OC43 and HCoV-229E. The QIAamp micro DNA kit was used to extract genomic DNA from the cultured CD4+ T cells.

The germline V gene (reference sequence) gives CDR1 as LNHNV and CDR2 as YYDKDF. Between the V and J ends, shortened by 4 bases and 4 bases respectively, the junction contains 7 bases. The CDR3 measures 12 amino acids from cysteine to phenylalanine. Of the read, only the CDR3 DNA is kept; its 36 bases are in frame from base 1. About this clone itself: The clone's antigen remains unknown. Base-call qualities are not available, and no considerably larger clone is one nucleotide away.

The library was generated by the immunoSEQ multiplex PCR assay. DNA from the cultured, isolated CD4+ T cells was subjected to TCR beta CDR3 sequencing. On the authors' methods: Non-productive TCR sequences were discarded, and reads were trimmed to the CDR3 region, with only CDR3s of 7 or more amino acids retained. The MANAFEST web app was used to identify antigen-specific clonotypes by comparing expansion in peptide wells with expansion in reference cultures. For clones to be considered positive, expansion at FDR<0.05 versus reference and all other wells, an odds ratio above 5, and a frequency above 0.1% in two replicate wells were required. A clonotype was called cross-reactive if it was significantly expanded both in SARS-CoV-2 spike wells and in at least one common cold coronavirus spike condition. CDR3 similarity was assessed by Levenshtein distance using the stringdist R package, and unrooted trees were constructed with ape in R 3.6.1. Imported from immuneACCESS, the table was reduced by TCRdb to in-frame sequences with V and J called. These copies leave out some clones; in studies compared against another copy, an unresolved V gene accounts for under half, and the cause of the remainder is not known. V and J calls and clone size are those listed in that table; D and trimming were worked out from the DNA. Here the sample has around 45,000 clones; just over 75% occur a single time. 11% of the sample belongs to the ten largest clones.

The chain is assembled from TRBV15 and TRBJ1-2; a confident D gene designation cannot be given. The TCR originated in a human donor who received a COVID-19 vaccine. The source material was CD4+ T cells from PBMCs cultured with SARS-CoV-2 spike peptides, sampled before COVID-19 vaccination. In light of the paper, this sample's cell subset or site label describes: SARS-CoV-2 spike overlapping peptide pool stimulation. The nucleotide sequence is given as TGTGCCACCAGCATCTCAGGCTATGGCTACACCTTC. It translates to CATSISGYGYTF. Reference TRBV15 and TRBJ1-2 proteins supply the regions before and after the CDR3; the full variable domain is: DAMVIQNPRYQVTQFGKPVTLSCSQTLNHNVMYWYQQKSSQAPKLLFHYYDKDFNNEADTPDNFQSRRPNTSFCFLDIRSPGLGDTAMYLCATSISGYGYTFGSGTRLTVV.